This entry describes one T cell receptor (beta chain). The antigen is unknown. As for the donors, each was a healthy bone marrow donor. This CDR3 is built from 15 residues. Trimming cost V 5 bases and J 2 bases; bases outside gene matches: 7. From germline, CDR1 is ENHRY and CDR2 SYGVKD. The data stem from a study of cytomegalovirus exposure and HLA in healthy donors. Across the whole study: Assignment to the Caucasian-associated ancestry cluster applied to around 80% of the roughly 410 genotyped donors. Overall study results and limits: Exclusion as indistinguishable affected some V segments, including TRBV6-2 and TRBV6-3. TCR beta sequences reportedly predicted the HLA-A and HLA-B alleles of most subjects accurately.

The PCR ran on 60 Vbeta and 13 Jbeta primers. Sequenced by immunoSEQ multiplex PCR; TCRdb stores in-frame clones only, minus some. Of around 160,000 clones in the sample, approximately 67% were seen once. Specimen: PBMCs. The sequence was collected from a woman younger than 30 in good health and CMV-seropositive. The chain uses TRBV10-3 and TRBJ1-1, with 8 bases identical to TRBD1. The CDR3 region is CAISQGAVRNTEAFF. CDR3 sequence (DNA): TGTGCCATCAGTCAGGGGGCTGTTAGAAACACTGAAGCTTTCTTT.